Listed below are T cell receptor beta chains from one sample, sequenced in a study of blood T cell repertoires in COVID-19. TCRdb's copy holds only in-frame clones and misses some; the assay was immunoSEQ multiplex PCR. The sample carries 200,000 to 250,000 clones, roughly 87% recorded once. Sequencing input: PBMCs or T cells enriched from blood (not recorded which). These receptors were obtained from a woman in her thirties with acute COVID-19. CDR3s include the opening cysteine and the closing phenylalanine or tryptophan. A D gene is named only where the DNA matches it firmly. Clone size is given for some rows only: seen once, a few or many times, or a class if the clone is expanded.

TRBV6-5	TRBD1	TRBJ1-2	-	CASTPGQSIYGGYTF	TGTGCCAGCACTCCGGGACAGTCAATTTACGGTGGCTACACCTTC
TRBV14	-	TRBJ2-7	-	CASSQFRDEQYF	TGTGCCAGCAGCCAATTCCGGGACGAGCAGTACTTC
TRBV9	TRBD2	TRBJ2-3	-	CASSVVGGGSTDTQYF	TGTGCCAGCAGCGTAGTCGGCGGGGGGAGCACAGATACGCAGTATTTT
TRBV5-4	TRBD1	TRBJ1-5	-	CASSDQGAGQPQHF	TGTGCCAGCAGCGATCAGGGGGCAGGACAGCCCCAGCATTTT
TRBV6-1	TRBD1	TRBJ1-1	-	CASSETGRTTEAFF	TGTGCCAGCAGTGAGACAGGGAGGACCACTGAAGCTTTCTTT
TRBV28	TRBD1	TRBJ1-2	-	CASSFLGQGGGYTF	TGTGCCAGCAGTTTCCTGGGACAGGGAGGTGGCTACACCTTC
TRBV10-2	-	TRBJ1-3	few	CASSEQGNTIYF	TGCGCCAGCAGTGAGCAGGGAAACACCATATATTTT
TRBV28	-	TRBJ1-6	-	CASSSGQPNSPLHF	TGTGCCAGCAGTTCCGGACAACCAAATTCACCCCTCCACTTT
TRBV5-1	TRBD1	TRBJ1-1	-	CASSFGGQVRMNTEAFF	TGCGCCAGCAGCTTCGGGGGACAGGTTCGGATGAACACTGAAGCTTTCTTT
TRBV5-8	TRBD1	TRBJ2-1	-	CASSRTGSSYNEQFF	TGTGCCAGCAGCAGGACAGGGAGCTCCTACAATGAGCAGTTCTTC
TRBV5-1	-	TRBJ2-7	-	CASHDSYEQYF	TGCGCCAGCCACGACAGCTACGAGCAGTACTTC
TRBV14	-	TRBJ2-7	-	CASSQDRYEQYF	TGTGCCAGCAGCCAAGACAGGTACGAGCAGTACTTC
TRBV27	-	TRBJ1-6	-	CASRRDLYNSPLHF	TGTGCCAGCAGGCGGGATTTATATAATTCACCCCTCCACTTT
TRBV20-1	-	TRBJ1-2	-	CSANDRDGYTF	TGCAGTGCTAACGACAGAGATGGCTACACCTTC
TRBV24-1	-	TRBJ2-1	few	CATSDSTPYNEQFF	TGTGCCACCAGTGATTCCACACCCTACAATGAGCAGTTCTTC
TRBV19	-	TRBJ1-2	-	CASSIQITGNYGYTF	TGTGCCAGTAGTATCCAAATCACAGGGAACTATGGCTACACCTTC
TRBV15	TRBD1	TRBJ1-5	-	CATSRDLGTGVQPQHF	TGTGCCACCAGCAGAGATCTAGGGACAGGGGTTCAGCCCCAGCATTTT
TRBV5-1	TRBD1	TRBJ2-2	-	CASSLVSGGNTGELFF	TGCGCCAGCAGCTTGGTGTCAGGGGGAAACACCGGGGAGCTGTTTTTT
TRBV3-1/TRBV3-2	-	TRBJ1-1	-	CASSLTGSKAFF	TGTGCCAGCAGCCTTACAGGGTCTAAAGCTTTCTTT
TRBV7-9	TRBD1	TRBJ1-2	-	CASSLGTGMGGYTF	TGTGCCAGCAGCTTAGGGACAGGAATGGGTGGCTACACCTTC
TRBV28	-	TRBJ2-5	-	CASSKGGVETQYF	TGTGCCAGCAGTAAAGGGGGAGTGGAGACCCAGTACTTC
TRBV20-1	-	TRBJ1-2	-	CTHSGEVGYTF	TGCACGCACTCCGGGGAGGTTGGCTACACCTTC
TRBV3-1/TRBV3-2	-	TRBJ2-7	-	CASSKYDSTYEQYF	TGTGCCAGCAGCAAGTATGACAGCACCTACGAGCAGTACTTC
TRBV18	TRBD2	TRBJ2-3	-	CASSKPGLAVADTQYF	TGTGCCAGCTCCAAACCGGGACTAGCGGTCGCAGATACGCAGTATTTT
TRBV5-4	-	TRBJ2-5	-	CASSLRGPQETQYF	TGTGCCAGCAGCTTACGAGGGCCCCAAGAGACCCAGTACTTC
TRBV16	TRBD1	TRBJ2-7	once	CASSRKVGQGAIYEQYF	TGTGCCAGCAGCCGAAAAGTGGGACAGGGGGCAATCTACGAGCAGTACTTC
TRBV19	-	TRBJ2-5	-	CASRSRGQETQYF	TGTGCCAGTAGGTCTCGGGGACAAGAGACCCAGTACTTC
TRBV5-1	TRBD1	TRBJ2-1	-	CASNYGTGTFNEQFF	TGCGCCAGCAACTACGGGACAGGGACGTTCAATGAGCAGTTCTTC
TRBV5-1	TRBD1	TRBJ1-4	-	CASSLDRGAEKLFF	TGCGCCAGCAGCTTAGACAGGGGCGCTGAAAAACTGTTTTTT
TRBV5-4	-	TRBJ2-2	-	CASSPNQGSGELFF	TGTGCCAGCAGCCCCAATCAGGGGAGCGGGGAGCTGTTTTTT
TRBV27	-	TRBJ2-7	-	CASKKDSSYEQYF	TGTGCCAGCAAAAAGGACAGCTCCTACGAGCAGTACTTC
TRBV13	-	TRBJ2-6	-	CASSLGDSSGANVLTF	TGTGCCAGCAGCTTAGGAGACTCTTCTGGGGCCAACGTCCTGACTTTC
TRBV10-3	TRBD1	TRBJ2-2	-	CAISRQGARGELFF	TGTGCCATCAGCCGACAGGGGGCGCGGGGGGAGCTGTTTTTT
TRBV7-9	TRBD2	TRBJ2-7	few	CASSPPRGGEQYF	TGTGCCAGCAGCCCCCCCCGGGGGGGCGAGCAGTACTTC
TRBV19	-	TRBJ2-1	-	CASSTDLGARSYNEQFF	TGTGCCAGTAGTACGGACCTGGGGGCACGTTCCTACAATGAGCAGTTCTTC
TRBV28	-	TRBJ1-4	-	CASSMGGREEKLFF	TGTGCCAGCAGTATGGGGGGAAGGGAAGAAAAACTGTTTTTT
TRBV28	TRBD1	TRBJ1-4	-	CASSFDRGLINEKLFF	TGTGCCAGCAGTTTCGACAGGGGGCTAATCAATGAAAAACTGTTTTTT
TRBV6-5	-	TRBJ1-2	-	CASSYGAGLLGGYTF	TGTGCCAGCAGTTACGGCGCGGGCCTTCTGGGGGGCTACACCTTC
TRBV7-9	-	TRBJ1-1	-	CASSLPGVTEAFF	TGTGCCAGCAGCTTGCCAGGGGTCACTGAAGCTTTCTTT
TRBV28	-	TRBJ1-5	once	CASSFRGGGQPQHF	TGTGCCAGCAGTTTTCGGGGGGGAGGTCAGCCCCAGCATTTT
TRBV5-6	TRBD1	TRBJ1-6	-	CASSPGQGVSPLHF	TGTGCCAGCAGCCCGGGACAGGGTGTTTCACCCCTCCACTTT
TRBV12-3/TRBV12-4	TRBD1	TRBJ2-5	-	CASRAGTGETQYF	TGTGCCAGCAGGGCCGGGACAGGGGAGACCCAGTACTTC